Listed below are T cell receptor beta chains from one sample, sequenced in a study of T cell repertoires in cytomegalovirus infection. The antigens for these receptors are not known. A single record per CDR3 protein comes from TCRdb applying MiXCR to the reads. The sample lists hundreds of thousands of distinct CDR3 sequences, roughly 30% occurring once. The sample was cultured CD8+ T cells from PBMCs, taken from culture after CMV antigen stimulation. Receptor source: a human donor in good health (CMV status not recorded). Some clones in this sample may be carry-over from other donors' samples. CDR3s include the opening cysteine and the closing phenylalanine or tryptophan. Each record gives: clone size, V gene, J gene, D gene, CDR3 protein, CDR3 DNA. A D gene is named only where the DNA matches it firmly. Size is omitted from some rows. Given values are once, few, many or a class for expanded clones.

NA	TRBV28	TRBJ1-2	NA	CASSPLRAGRNYGYTF	TGTGCCAGCAGTCCCCTCCGGGCAGGAAGGAACTATGGCTACACCTTC
many	TRBV7-2	TRBJ1-2	NA	CASIGGDYGYTF	TGTGCCAGCATAGGGGGAGACTATGGCTACACCTTC
NA	TRBV6-5	TRBJ2-1	NA	CASSPRQPSYNEQFF	TGTGCCAGCAGTCCGCGACAGCCCTCCTACAATGAGCAGTTCTTC
many	TRBV12-3/TRBV12-4	TRBJ2-2	NA	CASSRLAGELFF	TGTGCCAGCAGTCGGCTGGCCGGGGAGCTGTTTTTT
few	TRBV7-6	TRBJ2-1	NA	CASSSPLGRLFF	TGTGCCAGCAGCTCCCCACTGGGGCGTTTGTTCTTC
NA	TRBV10-2	TRBJ1-1	TRBD1	CASSKFMGAGGRNTEAFF	TGCGCCAGCAGTAAGTTCATGGGGGCAGGGGGCCGAAACACTGAAGCTTTCTTT
NA	TRBV25-1	TRBJ2-1	NA	CASSALGFYNEQFF	TGTGCCAGCAGTGCCTTAGGGTTCTACAATGAGCAGTTCTTC
NA	TRBV6-5	TRBJ2-7	TRBD1	CASSYSRLDRGSYEQYF	TGTGCCAGCAGTTACTCGAGATTGGACAGGGGGTCCTACGAGCAGTACTTC
NA	TRBV7-4	TRBJ2-3	TRBD1	CASSPTADRDALRF	TGTGCCAGCAGCCCCACGGCAGACAGGGACGCCCTTCGTTTT
NA	TRBV5-1	TRBJ2-2	NA	CASSYEPENTGELFF	TGCGCCAGCAGCTATGAGCCAGAAAATACCGGGGAGCTGTTTTTT
many	TRBV7-9	TRBJ2-6	NA	CASSLSYSPGANVLTF	TGTGCCAGCAGCTTGTCATACAGCCCTGGGGCCAACGTCCTGACTTTC
NA	TRBV20-1	TRBJ1-2	TRBD1	CSARVGLGTGYREGYTF	TGCAGTGCTAGAGTGGGCCTAGGGACAGGTTATAGGGAAGGCTACACCTTC
NA	TRBV7-4	TRBJ2-3	TRBD2	CASSLASETSATDTQYF	TGTGCCAGCAGCTTGGCCTCCGAGACTAGCGCCACAGATACGCAGTATTTT
many	TRBV11-1	TRBJ2-1	NA	CASSWDYNEQFF	TGTGCCAGCAGTTGGGACTACAATGAGCAGTTCTTC
few	TRBV7-2	TRBJ1-3	NA	CASSLPGGVRNTIYF	TGTGCCAGCAGCTTACCCGGGGGCGTTAGAAACACCATATATTTT
NA	TRBV7-8	TRBJ1-1	NA	CASTLEGMNTEASF	TGTGCCAGCACCCTGGAGGGAATGAACACTGAAGCTTCCTTT
once	TRBV4-1	TRBJ2-7	NA	CASSHPGTLNYEQYF	TGCGCCAGCAGCCATCCCGGGACACTGAACTACGAGCAGTACTTC
once	TRBV6-6	TRBJ2-5	TRBD1	CASSEMTGGKETQYF	TGTGCCAGCAGTGAGATGACAGGGGGCAAGGAGACCCAGTACTTC
many	TRBV7-8	TRBJ1-4	TRBD1	CASSFLFMQGGEKLFF	TGTGCCAGCAGCTTTTTGTTCATGCAGGGGGGCGAAAAACTGTTTTTT
many	TRBV7-6	TRBJ2-7	NA	CASSPGRDIDEQYF	TGTGCCAGCAGCCCTGGGAGAGATATCGACGAGCAGTACTTC
few	TRBV7-9	TRBJ1-4	TRBD1	CASSTELEGASRDEKLFF	TGTGCCAGCAGCACCGAGCTTGAGGGGGCCTCAAGAGATGAAAAACTGTTTTTT
NA	TRBV29-1	TRBJ2-3	NA	CSVEQATDTQYF	TGCAGCGTTGAACAAGCGACAGATACGCAGTATTTT
few	TRBV6-5	TRBJ1-6	NA	CASSYSRGGSPLHF	TGTGCCAGCAGTTACTCCCGGGGGGGGTCACCCCTCCACTTT
NA	TRBV28	TRBJ2-7	TRBD1	CASNRKGSGGYDEQYF	TGTGCCAGCAACCGGAAGGGTTCAGGGGGTTATGACGAGCAGTACTTC
few	TRBV7-9	TRBJ2-7	NA	CASRRRDEQYF	TGTGCCAGCAGGCGCAGGGACGAGCAGTACTTC
NA	TRBV7-9	TRBJ2-5	NA	CASSPSWRGPQETQYF	TGTGCCAGCAGCCCGAGTTGGAGGGGGCCCCAAGAGACCCAGTACTTC
few	TRBV7-9	TRBJ2-7	NA	CASSSSRGEQYF	TGTGCCAGCAGCTCTAGTAGGGGGGAGCAGTACTTC
NA	TRBV28	TRBJ2-5	TRBD2	CASSFSLAGASQETQYF	TGTGCCAGCAGTTTCTCACTAGCGGGGGCTTCCCAAGAGACCCAGTACTTC
few	TRBV20-1	TRBJ2-5	TRBD2	CSARWSGGPKETQYF	TGCAGTGCTAGATGGAGCGGGGGCCCTAAAGAGACCCAGTACTTC
few	TRBV9	TRBJ1-2	NA	CASSGLATGSGYTF	TGTGCCAGCAGCGGCCTCGCGACCGGCAGCGGCTACACCTTC
NA	TRBV7-3	TRBJ1-4	NA	CASSPEPGDWATNEKLFF	TGTGCCAGCAGCCCCGAGCCAGGGGATTGGGCGACTAATGAAAAACTGTTTTTT
many	TRBV7-6	TRBJ2-1	NA	CASSASLGSLHNEQFF	TGTGCCAGCAGCGCGAGCCTAGGAAGTCTTCACAATGAGCAGTTCTTC
NA	TRBV24-1	TRBJ1-1	NA	CATSDLKLFRGRGTEAFF	TGTGCCACCAGTGATTTGAAGCTATTTAGGGGGAGAGGGACTGAAGCTTTCTTT
NA	TRBV7-6	TRBJ2-3	NA	CASSQRVGPAADTQYF	TGTGCCAGCAGCCAGCGTGTGGGGCCCGCCGCAGATACGCAGTATTTT
NA	TRBV19	TRBJ2-1	TRBD2	CASSMEGGLAGADEQFF	TGTGCCAGTAGTATGGAGGGGGGACTAGCGGGCGCCGATGAGCAGTTCTTC
few	TRBV6-5	TRBJ2-3	TRBD2	CASSKAPGGTSTDTQYF	TGTGCCAGCAGTAAGGCTCCGGGGGGTACTAGCACAGATACGCAGTATTTT
few	TRBV7-6	TRBJ2-3	TRBD1	CASGTGIWSDTQYF	TGTGCCAGCGGGACAGGCATATGGTCGGATACGCAGTATTTT
NA	TRBV4-1	TRBJ2-1	NA	CASSQVGNNEQFF	TGCGCCAGCAGCCAAGTAGGGAACAATGAGCAGTTCTTC
many	TRBV7-2	TRBJ2-7	NA	CASSFDRGAASYEQYF	TGTGCCAGCAGCTTTGACCGGGGGGCCGCCTCCTACGAGCAGTACTTC
NA	TRBV7-9	TRBJ1-5	TRBD1	CASRSIPGQKAQPQHF	TGTGCCAGCAGATCCATTCCGGGACAGAAGGCCCAGCCCCAGCATTTT
NA	TRBV5-6	TRBJ1-1	TRBD1	CASSLGGQGIPEAFF	TGTGCCAGCAGCTTGGGGGGACAGGGGATCCCTGAAGCTTTCTTT